A selection of T cell receptor beta chains follows, all from one sample in a study of molecular identifiers for immune sequencing clone quantification. TCRdb redid the calling of the PCR reads with MiXCR, one entry per CDR3 protein. The data show under 2,500 distinct CDR3 sequences, around 24% seen once. The sample taken for sequencing was naive CD8+ T cells from blood, with Jurkat cell RNA spiked in. The receptors stem from a human donor in good health. Some libraries in this study had Jurkat cell RNA spiked in. The CDR3 runs from the conserved cysteine through the conserved F or W. A D gene is named only where the DNA matches it firmly. Only some rows state a clone size, as once, few, many or a class for expanded clones.

abundance | j_gene | d_gene | v_gene | CDR3nt | CDR3aa
NA | TRBJ2-2 | NA | TRBV6-2/TRBV6-3 | TGTGCCAGCAGTACCTTTATGGGGCAGGGGAACACCGGGGAGCTGTTTTTT | CASSTFMGQGNTGELFF
medium-sized | TRBJ2-3 | TRBD1 | TRBV5-1 | TGCGCCAGCAGCCCGGGACAGACCACAGATACGCAGTATTTT | CASSPGQTTDTQYF
medium-sized | TRBJ2-5 | NA | TRBV7-9 | TGTGCCAGCAGCCAATTGACGGGGTACCAAGAGACCCAGTACTTC | CASSQLTGYQETQYF
large | TRBJ2-1 | TRBD2 | TRBV9 | TGTGCCAGCAGCCTAGCGGGAGGTGGCAATGAGCAGTTCTTC | CASSLAGGGNEQFF
medium-sized | TRBJ1-5 | NA | TRBV29-1 | TGCAGCGCCCGAGGGTACGGCAATCAGCCCCAGCATTTT | CSARGYGNQPQHF
large | TRBJ1-2 | NA | TRBV29-1 | TGCAGCGCCCCGTCGACAGATCTAGCAGATGGCTACACCTTC | CSAPSTDLADGYTF
NA | TRBJ2-7 | TRBD2 | TRBV5-1 | TGCGCCAGCAACCTCGGCGGGAGGGGATACGAGCAGTACTTC | CASNLGGRGYEQYF
NA | TRBJ2-3 | TRBD2 | TRBV7-2 | TGTGCCAGCAGCTTATTAGGACTAGCGGGGGGGAGAACAGATACGCAGTATTTT | CASSLLGLAGGRTDTQYF
medium-sized | TRBJ1-2 | TRBD1 | TRBV29-1 | TGCAGCGTTGAAGCCGGGACAGAATATGGCTACACCTTC | CSVEAGTEYGYTF
NA | TRBJ2-3 | TRBD2 | TRBV4-1 | TGCGCCAGCAGCCACGCAATGACTAGCGGGAGGATAGATACGCAGTATTTT | CASSHAMTSGRIDTQYF
medium-sized | TRBJ2-1 | TRBD2 | TRBV6-2/TRBV6-3 | TGTGCCAGCAGTTCGGGACTAGCCGTAGAGGTGAATGAGCAGTTCTTC | CASSSGLAVEVNEQFF
large | TRBJ2-7 | NA | TRBV6-2/TRBV6-3 | TGTGCCAGCAGTGCCCTCGAGAGGGACTACGAGCAGTACTTC | CASSALERDYEQYF
medium-sized | TRBJ1-1 | TRBD1 | TRBV19 | TGTGCCAGTAGTAAATATGACAGGGGGAACACTGAAGCTTTCTTT | CASSKYDRGNTEAFF
medium-sized | TRBJ2-1 | TRBD2 | TRBV9 | TGTGCCAGCAGCGGACCCCCGCAAGCGGGAGGGCCCTCCTACAATGAGCAGTTCTTC | CASSGPPQAGGPSYNEQFF
medium-sized | TRBJ2-7 | TRBD2 | TRBV7-2 | TGTGCCAGCAGCCCAAGGAGTAGCGGGAGGGCCTTGAGAGAGCAGTACTTC | CASSPRSSGRALREQYF
large | TRBJ2-7 | NA | TRBV4-3 | TGCGCCAGCAGCCCCGGGCTTAGGACCTACGAGCAGTACTTC | CASSPGLRTYEQYF
medium-sized | TRBJ2-2 | NA | TRBV24-1 | TGTGCCACCAGTGATTTCGGGGAGGAGCTGTTTTTT | CATSDFGEELFF
NA | TRBJ1-1 | NA | TRBV6-2/TRBV6-3 | TGTGCCAGCAGTTACTTGCCCGGCGGGCGACATACGAACACTGAAGCTTTCTTT | CASSYLPGGRHTNTEAFF
medium-sized | TRBJ2-7 | NA | TRBV5-1 | TGCGCCAGCAGCTTGGCCTTGAGGACCTACGAGCAGTACTTC | CASSLALRTYEQYF
few | TRBJ2-5 | NA | TRBV29-1 | TGCAGCGTTGCTGGGGGGGCGATAGAGACCCAGTACTTC | CSVAGGAIETQYF
medium-sized | TRBJ2-3 | NA | TRBV5-1 | TGCGCCAGCCGGAGGAATAGCGTCAGCACAGATACGCAGTATTTT | CASRRNSVSTDTQYF
large | TRBJ2-7 | NA | TRBV7-2 | TGTGCCAGCAGCTCAGGAGCGGTCTGGGAGCAGTACTTC | CASSSGAVWEQYF
large | TRBJ2-7 | NA | TRBV7-9 | TGTGCCAGCCGGGATGCCTACGAGCAGTACTTC | CASRDAYEQYF
few | TRBJ2-6 | NA | TRBV7-2 | TGTGCCAGCACCCCCCTTAGAACTGGGGCCAACGTCCTGACTTTC | CASTPLRTGANVLTF
medium-sized | TRBJ2-1 | NA | TRBV11-2 | TGTGCCAGCGCCCCAGTCCCCTCAGGACTAACCTACAATGAGCAGTTCTTC | CASAPVPSGLTYNEQFF
medium-sized | TRBJ2-1 | NA | TRBV6-6 | TGTGCCAGCAGCCAACCCGGAGGGGGCAATGAGCAGTTCTTC | CASSQPGGGNEQFF
medium-sized | TRBJ1-2 | TRBD1 | TRBV6-6 | TGTGCCAGCAGTTACAACCCCGACAGGGGGCTGGGCTATGGCTACACCTTC | CASSYNPDRGLGYGYTF
NA | TRBJ2-2 | NA | TRBV4-2 | TGTGCCAGCAGACGGTCTAGCCCTACCGGGGAGCTGTTTTTT | CASRRSSPTGELFF
medium-sized | TRBJ2-1 | NA | TRBV5-6 | TGTGCCAGCAGCTTTGGCAGAAACTACAATGAGCAGTTCTTC | CASSFGRNYNEQFF
NA | TRBJ1-1 | NA | TRBV28 | TGTGCCAGCAGTTTATATGCCACGAACACTGAAGCTTTCTTT | CASSLYATNTEAFF
medium-sized | TRBJ2-7 | NA | TRBV5-6 | TGTGCCAGCAGCTTTGGGACCGGCTACGAGCAGTACTTC | CASSFGTGYEQYF
medium-sized | TRBJ2-3 | TRBD1 | TRBV7-9 | TGTGCCAGCAGCAGCCGGGACAGGGCCCCAGATACGCAGTATTTT | CASSSRDRAPDTQYF
large | TRBJ2-2 | NA | TRBV6-2/TRBV6-3 | TGTGCCAGCAGTCAAACTAGCTTGATGGCCCGTCCCGGGGAGCTGTTTTTT | CASSQTSLMARPGELFF
medium-sized | TRBJ2-1 | NA | TRBV15 | TGTGCCACCAGCAGAGATCGGACAGTTAACAATGAGCAGTTCTTC | CATSRDRTVNNEQFF
medium-sized | TRBJ2-3 | TRBD2 | TRBV28 | TGTGCCAGCAGTTTATACGGTCTAGCGGGAGGTGATACGCAGTATTTT | CASSLYGLAGGDTQYF
few | TRBJ1-5 | NA | TRBV9 | TGTGCCAGCAGCGTAGGTACAGGGTCAGCTCAGCCCCAGCATTTT | CASSVGTGSAQPQHF
NA | TRBJ2-1 | NA | TRBV6-5 | TGTGCCAGCAGTTACTGGGCTAAGGGGGACACCCCCTACAATGAGCAGTTCTTC | CASSYWAKGDTPYNEQFF
medium-sized | TRBJ2-7 | TRBD1 | TRBV7-6 | TGTGCCAGCAGCCCGGGACAGGGAATATACGAGCAGTACTTC | CASSPGQGIYEQYF
NA | TRBJ2-7 | NA | TRBV6-6 | TGTGCCAGCAGTTACCGGACGGCCTACGAGCAGTACTTC | CASSYRTAYEQYF